A selection of T cell receptor beta chains follows, all from one sample in a study of T cell responses to AZD1222 COVID-19 vaccine. Only in-frame clones appear in the TCRdb table, and some are missing; sequencing was by immunoSEQ multiplex PCR. This sample has around 110,000 clones; around 85% occur once, and the top ten carry 3.9%. Sequenced material: peripheral blood, taken on day 0 of MenACWY control vaccination. The receptors shown here come from an adult in good health. CDR3s leave out the opening cysteine and the closing phenylalanine or tryptophan. A D gene is named only where the DNA matches it firmly. Size is stated for part of the rows, as once, few or many counts, or as a class when the clone is expanded.

clone size: NA
V gene: TRBV4-1
D gene: NA
CDR3 protein: ASSQVYGTPLMSYNEQF

clone size: few
V gene: TRBV7-2
D gene: TRBD1
CDR3 protein: ASSLGPPGQGSYEQY

clone size: NA
V gene: TRBV6-6
D gene: NA
CDR3 protein: ASSYTTNYGYT

clone size: NA
V gene: TRBV6-5
D gene: TRBD1
CDR3 protein: ASRGRDRGLPGYT

clone size: NA
V gene: TRBV10-2
D gene: NA
CDR3 protein: ASKLDSRTDTQY

clone size: NA
V gene: TRBV19
D gene: NA
CDR3 protein: ASSMGQYNQPQH

clone size: NA
V gene: TRBV11-2
D gene: NA
CDR3 protein: ASSPRGRSDSPLH

clone size: NA
V gene: TRBV28
D gene: NA
CDR3 protein: ASSFWESSGANVLT

clone size: NA
V gene: TRBV19
D gene: TRBD1
CDR3 protein: ASSFRDSNYQPQH

clone size: NA
V gene: TRBV28
D gene: NA
CDR3 protein: ASSLRDNPVNTEAF

clone size: NA
V gene: TRBV3-1/TRBV3-2
D gene: NA
CDR3 protein: ASKGDNSPLH

clone size: NA
V gene: TRBV5-6
D gene: NA
CDR3 protein: ASSLIYTGGSPLH

clone size: once
V gene: TRBV7-2
D gene: TRBD1
CDR3 protein: ASSLLVTGDNQPQH

clone size: NA
V gene: TRBV7-6
D gene: NA
CDR3 protein: ASSPRMKGGLYNEQF

clone size: NA
V gene: TRBV7-9
D gene: NA
CDR3 protein: ASRLQAARNTEAF

clone size: NA
V gene: TRBV5-8
D gene: TRBD2
CDR3 protein: ASSLRIAGTKRTQY

clone size: once
V gene: TRBV7-9
D gene: TRBD1
CDR3 protein: ASSPQQGARAPLH

clone size: NA
V gene: TRBV19
D gene: TRBD1
CDR3 protein: ASTPAQGVPPQH

clone size: once
V gene: TRBV12-3/TRBV12-4
D gene: NA
CDR3 protein: ASNFQGRTEAF

clone size: NA
V gene: TRBV29-1
D gene: NA
CDR3 protein: SVTSRGPDTQY

clone size: NA
V gene: TRBV19
D gene: TRBD2
CDR3 protein: ASSILSGGPYNEQF

clone size: NA
V gene: TRBV7-2
D gene: NA
CDR3 protein: ASKLPRGGFNNEQF

clone size: once
V gene: TRBV7-6
D gene: NA
CDR3 protein: ASTLGMGEDQPQH